This is a list of T cell receptor beta chains from one sample in a study of blood T cell repertoires in COVID-19. Produced via immunoSEQ multiplex PCR; TCRdb's table is partial and in-frame only. The sample consists of roughly 87,000 clones, about 83% of them appearing once. The sample comprised peripheral blood. These receptors were collected from a woman between 65 and 79 years old with acute or convalescent COVID-19. Both conserved end residues are part of each CDR3. Fields, in order: V gene, clone size, J gene, D gene, CDR3 protein, CDR3 DNA. The D gene is left open where the match is weak. Clone size is stated in some rows and not others, as once, few, many or a class when expanded.

>TRBV5-1|.|TRBJ2-1|TRBD1
CASRTGTGFDEQFF
TGCGCCAGCCGAACCGGGACAGGGTTCGATGAGCAGTTCTTC
>TRBV10-3|.|TRBJ2-5|TRBD1
CAISEEDREETQYF
TGTGCCATCAGTGAAGAGGACAGGGAAGAGACCCAGTACTTC
>TRBV20-1|.|TRBJ1-2|TRBD1
CSALGTVGYTF
TGCAGTGCCCTCGGGACAGTAGGCTACACCTTC
>TRBV5-1|.|TRBJ1-1|TRBD1
CASSFVGTGDTEAFF
TGCGCCAGCAGCTTTGTAGGGACAGGGGACACTGAAGCTTTCTTT
>TRBV5-4|.|TRBJ1-1|.
CASSNDRNTEAFF
TGTGCCAGCAGCAACGACAGGAACACTGAAGCTTTCTTT
>TRBV7-3|.|TRBJ1-6|.
CASSLYYNSPLHF
TGTGCCAGCAGCTTATACTATAATTCACCCCTCCACTTT
>TRBV11-3|once|TRBJ1-1|TRBD1
CASSPRQGNTEAFF
TGTGCCAGCAGCCCCCGACAGGGTAACACTGAAGCTTTCTTT
>TRBV19|once|TRBJ1-1|.
CASSTFLGIQGLNTEAFF
TGTGCCAGTAGTACCTTCCTGGGGATCCAGGGATTAAACACTGAAGCTTTCTTT
>TRBV7-3|few|TRBJ1-5|.
CASSQTLGQPQHF
TGTGCCAGCAGCCAAACCCTCGGTCAGCCCCAGCATTTT
>TRBV27|.|TRBJ2-1|TRBD2
CASTKLGSGGGHNEQFF
TGTGCCAGCACAAAGCTGGGGAGCGGGGGAGGTCACAATGAGCAGTTCTTC
>TRBV18|.|TRBJ2-7|TRBD1
CASSPPRQGFDEQYF
TGTGCCAGCTCACCACCTCGACAGGGATTTGACGAGCAGTACTTC
>TRBV3-1/TRBV3-2|.|TRBJ1-1|.
CASSQGETEAFF
TGTGCCAGCAGCCAAGGCGAAACTGAAGCTTTCTTT
>TRBV18|few|TRBJ2-1|.
CASSPPSHNEQFF
TGTGCCAGCTCACCACCCTCTCACAATGAGCAGTTCTTC
>TRBV18|.|TRBJ1-2|TRBD1
CASSEAQGALTPYGYTF
TGTGCCAGCTCTGAAGCCCAGGGGGCCCTTACTCCCTATGGCTACACCTTC
>TRBV11-3|few|TRBJ2-7|TRBD1
CASGSGQGYEQYF
TGTGCCAGCGGTTCAGGACAGGGCTACGAGCAGTACTTC
>TRBV3-1/TRBV3-2|.|TRBJ2-7|TRBD1
CASSPTRGTGSSYEQYF
TGTGCCAGCAGCCCCACGCGGGGGACAGGGAGCTCCTACGAGCAGTACTTC
>TRBV12-5|.|TRBJ2-4|.
CASGGIIGAAKNIQYF
TGTGCTAGTGGTGGCATAATTGGGGCGGCCAAAAACATTCAGTACTTC
>TRBV5-5|.|TRBJ2-5|TRBD2
CASSAAGDETQYF
TGTGCCAGCAGCGCAGCGGGGGATGAGACCCAGTACTTC
>TRBV30|.|TRBJ1-3|.
CAWEGHSGNTIYF
TGTGCCTGGGAGGGACACTCTGGAAACACCATATATTTT
>TRBV2|.|TRBJ1-1|.
CASIPGSGNTEAFF
TGTGCCAGCATTCCCGGTAGTGGGAACACTGAAGCTTTCTTT
>TRBV24-1|.|TRBJ1-2|.
CATSETQGYGYTF
TGTGCCACCAGTGAAACACAGGGTTATGGCTACACCTTC
>TRBV2|few|TRBJ1-5|TRBD1
CASSETRGDQPQHF
TGTGCCAGCAGTGAAACCAGGGGGGATCAGCCCCAGCATTTT
>TRBV27|.|TRBJ1-2|TRBD1
CASTTGGYGYTF
TGTGCCAGCACTACAGGGGGCTATGGCTACACCTTC
>TRBV7-9|.|TRBJ2-7|TRBD2
CASSSQSGGLYEQYF
TGTGCCAGCAGCTCGCAGAGCGGGGGGCTATACGAGCAGTACTTC
>TRBV11-2|.|TRBJ2-2|.
CASSTGIGIAGELFF
TGTGCCAGCAGCACCGGGATAGGGATAGCCGGGGAGCTGTTTTTT
>TRBV11-2|.|TRBJ2-1|TRBD2
CASKERGGWEQFF
TGTGCCAGCAAGGAGCGGGGGGGTTGGGAGCAGTTCTTC
>TRBV2|.|TRBJ2-7|.
CASSDGQDPYEQYF
TGTGCCAGCAGTGATGGTCAGGATCCCTACGAGCAGTACTTC
>TRBV7-2|.|TRBJ2-7|.
CASSPRPRDFSYEQYF
TGTGCCAGCAGCCCCAGACCGAGGGACTTCTCCTACGAGCAGTACTTC
>TRBV11-3|.|TRBJ1-1|TRBD1
CASSQDREAFF
TGTGCCAGCAGTCAGGACAGGGAAGCTTTCTTT
>TRBV7-6|few|TRBJ1-5|.
CASSFHSNQPQHF
TGTGCCAGCAGCTTCCATAGCAATCAGCCCCAGCATTTT
>TRBV19|few|TRBJ1-6|.
CASSINDGLNSPLHF
TGTGCCAGTAGTATTAACGACGGACTTAATTCACCCCTCCACTTT
>TRBV6-1|.|TRBJ1-3|TRBD1
CASSEVFRGFGGNTIYF
TGTGCCAGCAGTGAAGTTTTCAGGGGGTTCGGTGGAAACACCATATATTTT
>TRBV7-7|.|TRBJ2-7|TRBD2
CASSPIVAGGLREQYF
TGTGCTAGCAGCCCAATCGTAGCGGGGGGGCTCCGGGAGCAGTACTTC
>TRBV5-4|.|TRBJ1-2|TRBD1
CASSLPGGYNYGYTF
TGTGCCAGCAGCTTGCCAGGGGGCTATAACTATGGCTACACCTTC
>TRBV11-3|.|TRBJ1-1|TRBD1
CASSPEQGKTEAFF
TGTGCCAGCAGCCCCGAACAGGGGAAAACTGAAGCTTTCTTT
>TRBV7-9|few|TRBJ1-2|.
CASSRLHGDYTF
TGTGCCAGCAGCCGGCTCCACGGAGACTACACCTTC
>TRBV5-1|few|TRBJ2-1|TRBD1
CASSLTGQGLSEQFF
TGCGCCAGCAGCTTAACGGGACAGGGTCTAAGTGAGCAGTTCTTC
>TRBV5-1|.|TRBJ1-1|.
CASSSDTTNTEAFF
TGCGCCAGCAGCTCGGACACAACGAACACTGAAGCTTTCTTT
>TRBV6-1|.|TRBJ1-2|.
CASSEVWMWAGNYGYTF
TGTGCCAGCAGTGAAGTTTGGATGTGGGCGGGTAACTATGGCTACACCTTC
>TRBV2|once|TRBJ2-5|.
CASLSVETQYF
TGTGCCAGTCTCAGTGTGGAGACCCAGTACTTC